The 27 T cell receptor beta chains below come from one sample, sequenced in a study of blood T cells in healthy people across ages. Alongside a J-beta primer mix, a sample-barcoded 5' primer served in a second PCR lasting about 7 to 12 cycles. From the 5' RACE reads, TCRdb called clonotypes with MiXCR, one entry per CDR3 protein. This table has just under 550,000 distinct CDR3 sequences, under 30% appearing once. The sample was also linked to a second study, of T cells of mothers and their children.

The sequenced material came from blood. The receptor set was obtained from a boy aged 5-17 years in good health.

This clonotype was counted a single time. At one of its ends the junction is not consistent with the germline gene, which may arise from a read error. The chain links TRBV20-1 to TRBJ2-5; D ambiguous. The CDR3 contains 12 residues. Germline V gene lookup returns CDR1 DFQATT and CDR2 SNEGSKA (reference sequence). The CDR3 region has the DNA TGCAGTGCTAGAGATTTAGGGCTAGAGGAGTTCTTC. Protein product: CSARDLGLEEFF.

The rearrangement uses TRBV7-9 and TRBJ2-5; TRBD2 aligns across 13 bases. The junction had 4 bases not matched to a gene; V was cut back by 4 bases and J by 5 bases. Germline V CDR1 and CDR2: SEHNR, FQNEAQ (reference sequence). The CDR3 length is 15 residues. The CDR3 loop is CASSSRTSGSETQYF. The CDR3 DNA sequence: TGTGCCAGCAGCTCCAGGACTAGCGGGAGCGAGACCCAGTACTTC.

The V and J genes are TRBV3-1 and TRBJ2-5, with D perhaps matching TRBD1 (5 bases). CDR3 length: 14 amino acids. Germline loops: CDR1 LGHDT, CDR2 YNNKEL (reference sequence). V was clipped by 1 base and J by 1 base, with 7 bases between them. The CDR3: CASSQVGAQETQYF. CDR3 in DNA: TGTGCCAGCAGCCAAGTTGGGGCCCAAGAGACCCAGTACTTC.

This clonotype was counted at least ten times. CDR3 nucleotide sequence: TGTGCCAGCAGCCATAAGGGACAGGGGTACAATGAGCAGTTCTTC. Amino acids: CASSHKGQGYNEQFF. The gene calls are TRBV4-2 and TRBJ2-1; 10 nucleotides match TRBD1. V shed 3 bases, J shed 4 bases, and the junction held 3 bases outside the gene matches. This CDR3 contains 15 residues. Germline assignment: CDR1 LGHNA and CDR2 YNFKEQ.

The chain combines TRBV27 with TRBJ2-3; D remains unclear. CDR3 length: 15 residues. V shed 2 bases and J shed 0 bases, with 9 bases lying between them. Germline V CDR1 and CDR2: MNHEY, SMNVEV (reference sequence). The CDR3 loop reads CASSLLPPSTDTQYF. The CDR3 nucleotides are TGTGCCAGCAGTTTACTCCCTCCTAGCACAGATACGCAGTATTTT.

The chain uses TRBV12-3 or TRBV12-4 and TRBJ2-3, with 13 nucleotides matching TRBD2. This CDR3 comprises 17 residues. The V and J ends lost 7 bases and 6 bases, in that order; junction bases with no gene match: 13. The CDR3 DNA follows: TGTGCCAGCACCCCAGGCCCTGGACTAGCGGGAGCGGATACGCAGTATTTT. Its protein is CASTPGPGLAGADTQYF.

This clonotype was seen more than once but under ten times. This sequence joins TRBV28 and TRBJ1-4; a weak D match, TRBD1 (5 bases). The V end lost 2 bases, the J end lost 9 bases, and 10 bases lay between the germline ends. The CDR3 is 13 residues long. Germline lookup yields CDR1 MDHEN and CDR2 SYDVKM. This chain's CDR3 is CASSLGALKKLFF. The CDR3 coding sequence is TGTGCCAGCAGTTTAGGGGCCCTCAAAAAACTGTTTTTT.

This clonotype was seen repeatedly, ten times or more. This rearrangement joins TRBV7-2 to TRBJ1-5; D is possibly TRBD1 (5 bases). The CDR3 totals 15 residues. V lost 5 bases to trimming and J lost 0 bases, with 11 bases between them. Germline V lookup: CDR1 SGHTA, CDR2 FQGNSA. CDR3 amino acids: CASSPGPYSNQPQHF. The CDR3 DNA is TGTGCCAGCAGCCCAGGGCCCTATAGCAATCAGCCCCAGCATTTT.

This clonotype was counted a few times. V and J are TRBV2 and TRBJ2-1, with 9 bases identical to TRBD2. The V gene end was trimmed by 8 bases and the J gene end by 7 bases; junction bases not matched to a gene: 9. Germline CDR1 reads SNHLY; CDR2 reads FYNNEI. This CDR3 comprises 14 residues. CDR3 amino acids: CASRGLALENEQFF. The CDR3 DNA reads as TGTGCCAGCCGGGGACTAGCTCTTGAGAATGAGCAGTTCTTC.

The chain couples TRBV19 to TRBJ2-6, with D perhaps matching TRBD1 (6 bases). Looked up from germline, CDR1 is LNHDA and CDR2 is SQIVND (reference sequence). V was clipped by 4 bases and J by 0 bases, with 10 bases between them. The CDR3 spans 16 residues. CDR3 bases: TGTGCCAGTAGTAGACAGGATGGCTCTGGGGCCAACGTCCTGACTTTC. Amino acids: CASSRQDGSGANVLTF.

The V gene is TRBV29-1, the J gene TRBJ1-2; a weak D match, TRBD1 (5 bases). Between the trimmed V and J ends, which lost 3 bases and 1 base, there was a span of 12 bases. Germline V CDR1 and CDR2: SQVTM, ANQGSEA. The length of the CDR3 is 14 residues. In DNA, the CDR3 is TGCAGCGTTGATCCGTACGGGGGTAACTATGGCTACACCTTC. This encodes CSVDPYGGNYGYTF.

This rearrangement joins TRBV28 to TRBJ2-5, with D perhaps TRBD1 or TRBD2 (5 bases each). Germline CDR1 and CDR2: MDHEN and SYDVKM. The CDR3 is made up of 14 amino acids. V gave up 8 bases and J gave up 5 bases, with 18 bases separating them. CDR3 sequence: CASGTERPGETQYF. Written as DNA, the CDR3 is TGTGCCAGCGGGACGGAAAGGCCTGGGGAGACCCAGTACTTC.

V gene TRBV29-1 combines with J gene TRBJ1-2; tentative D call: TRBD1 (5 bases). Per germline, CDR1 SQVTM and CDR2 ANQGSEA. The V end lost 7 bases, the J end lost 6 bases, and 12 bases lay between the germline ends. This CDR3 has 11 residues. The CDR3 sequence: CSAVGGDGYTF. The CDR3 bases are TGCAGCGCTGTGGGAGGGGATGGCTACACCTTC.

The chain employs TRBV7-2 and TRBJ2-7; TRBD2 aligns across 7 bases. Looked up from germline, CDR1 is SGHTA and CDR2 is FQGNSA. CDR3 length equals 16 residues. V lost 3 bases, J lost 2 bases, and 10 bases stayed unmatched. CDR3 loop: CASSFSQRGSTYEQYF. The CDR3, as DNA: TGTGCCAGCAGCTTTTCCCAGCGGGGTTCTACCTACGAGCAGTACTTC.

This clonotype appeared a few times. J is TRBJ1-4 and V is TRBV20-1, with D tentatively TRBD1 (5 bases). The CDR3 extends over 15 amino acids. V was shortened by 0 bases and J by 5 bases, with 13 bases between the two germline ends. Germline assignment: CDR1 DFQATT and CDR2 SNEGSKA (reference sequence). In nucleotides, the CDR3 is TGCAGTGCTAGAGATAGGACGGAGGGGAATGAAAAACTGTTTTTT. It specifies CSARDRTEGNEKLFF.

In its sample, this clonotype was seen a few times. J is TRBJ2-1 and V is TRBV10-3, with 8 bases lining up with TRBD2. The CDR3 spans 15 residues. The germline V gene has CDR1 ENHRY and CDR2 SYGVKD. V was pared by 6 bases and J by 3 bases, with 7 bases of the junction left unmatched. CDR3 sequence: CAISSGGAGYNEQFF. The CDR3, as DNA: TGTGCCATCAGCTCGGGGGGGGCCGGCTACAATGAGCAGTTCTTC.

This clonotype was observed a handful of times. V and J are TRBV20-1 and TRBJ1-2, with TRBD1 identical over 7 bases. CDR3 length equals 13 residues. Germline V gene sequence: CDR1 DFQATT, CDR2 SNEGSKA (reference sequence). V lost 5 bases, J lost 8 bases, and 11 bases stayed unmatched. The CDR3 nucleotides are TGCAGTGCTCCCCGGGACCGCAGGGGGGGCTACACCTTC. This translates into CSAPRDRRGGYTF.

This clonotype has only a few counts. V and J are TRBV10-3 and TRBJ2-7, with 9 bases fitting TRBD1. With 4 bases clipped from V and 4 bases from J, the junction kept 5 bases outside the gene matches. The CDR3 is made up of 14 amino acids. Germline V gene lookup returns CDR1 ENHRY and CDR2 SYGVKD. CDR3 residues: CAISGGTGSYEQYF. CDR3 coding DNA: TGTGCCATCAGTGGCGGGACAGGGTCTTACGAGCAGTACTTC.

The genes are TRBV24-1 and TRBJ2-5; D may be TRBD2 (7 bases). This CDR3 spans 16 amino acids. Trimming pared 4 bases from V and 5 bases from J, leaving 19 bases between. In germline, CDR1 is KGHDR, CDR2 SFDVKD. CDR3 sequence reads: CATSDPHRGADETQYF. DNA for the CDR3: TGTGCCACCAGTGACCCGCACCGGGGGGCTGATGAGACCCAGTACTTC.

This clonotype appeared a few times. At one of its ends the junction is not consistent with the germline gene, which may arise from a read error. The chain carries TRBV12-3 or TRBV12-4 and TRBJ2-1; a possible D gene is TRBD1 (5 bases). The CDR3 totals 16 residues. The CDR3 here is CAGSLIGLGAPNEQFF. CDR3 in DNA: TGTGCCGGCAGCTTGATAGGGCTAGGGGCGCCCAATGAGCAGTTCTTC.

V and J are TRBV28 and TRBJ2-3, with 7 bases fitting TRBD2. From germline, CDR1 is MDHEN and CDR2 SYDVKM. The CDR3 has 15 amino acids. The junction had 6 bases not matched to a gene; V was cut back by 2 bases and J by 4 bases. CDR3 region: CASSLRGGRPDTQYF. The CDR3 DNA reads as TGTGCCAGCAGTTTACGCGGGGGTAGGCCAGATACGCAGTATTTT.

V and J are TRBV12-3 or TRBV12-4 and TRBJ1-6; 7 bases fit TRBD1. Losses at the gene ends were 2 bases for V and 14 bases for J; bases not matched to a gene: 18. The CDR3 has 17 residues. The CDR3 DNA reads as TGTGCCAGCAGTTTAACAAGGACAGGAGGGTCCCTGAGGGCCCTCCACTTT. Its protein is CASSLTRTGGSLRALHF.

This clonotype has only a few counts. The rearrangement links TRBV7-9 to TRBJ2-3; 9 bases match TRBD2. J lost 4 bases, V lost 2 bases, and 4 bases had no gene match. CDR1 is SEHNR, CDR2 FQNEAQ, per germline (reference sequence). The CDR3 covers 15 residues. The CDR3 nucleotides read TGTGCCAGCAGCTTACTAGCGGGAATACCAGATACGCAGTATTTT. Amino acid sequence: CASSLLAGIPDTQYF.

This clonotype was seen a few times. A much larger clone lies one base from this, so it may be a read error. The chain combines TRBV5-1 with TRBJ2-5; D is unresolved. This CDR3 contains 14 residues. Germline CDR1 is SGHRS and CDR2 is YFSETQ. The CDR3 nucleotides read TGCGCCGGCAGCTTGAGCAGGCCCCAAGAGACCCAGTACTTC. Protein sequence: CAGSLSRPQETQYF.

The CDR3 nucleotides read TGTGCCAGCGGACGGGAGAACTCCTACGAGCAGTACTTC. Translating it yields CASGRENSYEQYF. This rearrangement joins TRBV7-2 to TRBJ2-7; a weak D match, TRBD2 (6 bases). CDR1 is SGHTA and CDR2 is FQGNSA in the germline V gene. Trimming cost V 8 bases and J 0 bases, with 11 bases left between them. The CDR3 has 13 residues.

There are a few counts of this clonotype. V usage is TRBV7-2 and J usage is TRBJ1-1, with D uncertain. In germline, CDR1 is SGHTA, CDR2 FQGNSA. The V gene lost 5 bases and the J gene lost 1 base, with 8 bases spanning the gap. This CDR3 is 13 amino acids long. The CDR3 loop reads CASSTQRNTEAFF. The CDR3 coding sequence is TGTGCCAGCAGCACACAGAGGAACACTGAAGCTTTCTTT.

The chain uses TRBV5-1 and TRBJ2-7, with TRBD2 as a possible D gene (5 bases). The CDR3 totals 15 residues. The germline CDR1 and CDR2 sequences are SGHRS and YFSETQ. Trimming cost V 0 bases and J 7 bases, with 17 bases left between them. CDR3 in DNA: TGCGCCAGCAGCTTGGGGGGAGACATCCCCGGGGAGCAGTACTTC. Residues: CASSLGGDIPGEQYF.